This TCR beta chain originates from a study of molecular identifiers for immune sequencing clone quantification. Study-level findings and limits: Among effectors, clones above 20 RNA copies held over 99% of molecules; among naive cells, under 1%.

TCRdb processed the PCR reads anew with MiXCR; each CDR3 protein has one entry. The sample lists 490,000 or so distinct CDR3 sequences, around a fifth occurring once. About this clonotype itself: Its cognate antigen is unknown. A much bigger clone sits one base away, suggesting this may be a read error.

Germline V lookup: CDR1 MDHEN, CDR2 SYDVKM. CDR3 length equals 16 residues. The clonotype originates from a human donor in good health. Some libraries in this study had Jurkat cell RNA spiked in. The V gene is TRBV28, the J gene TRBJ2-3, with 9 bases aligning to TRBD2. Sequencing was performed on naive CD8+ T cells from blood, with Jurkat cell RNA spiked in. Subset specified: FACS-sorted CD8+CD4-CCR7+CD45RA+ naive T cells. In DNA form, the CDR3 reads TGTGCCAGCAGTCCTTTAGCGGGAGCTAGCACAGATACGCGGTATTTT. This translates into CASSPLAGASTDTRYF. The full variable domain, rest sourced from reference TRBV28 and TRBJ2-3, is DVKVTQSSRYLVKRTGEKVFLECVQDMDHENMFWYRQDPGLGLRLIYFSYDVKMKEKGDIPEGYSVSREKKERFSLILESASTNQTSMYLCASSPLAGASTDTRYFGPGTRLTVL.